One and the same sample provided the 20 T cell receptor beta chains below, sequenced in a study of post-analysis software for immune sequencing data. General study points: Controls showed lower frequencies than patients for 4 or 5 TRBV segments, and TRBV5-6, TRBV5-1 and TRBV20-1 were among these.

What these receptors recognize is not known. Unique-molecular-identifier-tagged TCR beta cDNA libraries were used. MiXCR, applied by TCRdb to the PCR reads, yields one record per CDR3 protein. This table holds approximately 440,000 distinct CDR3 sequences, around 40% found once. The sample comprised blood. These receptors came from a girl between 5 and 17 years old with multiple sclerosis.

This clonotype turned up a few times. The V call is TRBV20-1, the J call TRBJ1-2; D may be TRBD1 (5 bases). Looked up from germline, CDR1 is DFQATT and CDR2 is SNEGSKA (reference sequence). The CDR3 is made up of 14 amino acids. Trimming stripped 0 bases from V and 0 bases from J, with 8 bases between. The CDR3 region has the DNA TGCAGTGCTAGAGAGGCAGGGACTAACTATGGCTACACCTTC. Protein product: CSAREAGTNYGYTF.

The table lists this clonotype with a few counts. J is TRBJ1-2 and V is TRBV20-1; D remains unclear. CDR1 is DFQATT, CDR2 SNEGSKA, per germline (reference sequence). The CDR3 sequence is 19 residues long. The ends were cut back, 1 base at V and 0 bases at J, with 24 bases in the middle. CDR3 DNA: TGCAGTGCTAGAGGCCGCGCGGGGTGGGGAGGTGAAACTAACTATGGCTACACCTTC. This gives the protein CSARGRAGWGGETNYGYTF.

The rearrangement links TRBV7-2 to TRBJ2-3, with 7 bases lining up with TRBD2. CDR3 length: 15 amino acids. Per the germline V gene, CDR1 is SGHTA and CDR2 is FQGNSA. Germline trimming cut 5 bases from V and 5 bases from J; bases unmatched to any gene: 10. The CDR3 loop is CASSPVLVAGDTQYF. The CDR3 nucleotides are TGTGCCAGCAGCCCAGTTCTAGTAGCGGGAGATACGCAGTATTTT. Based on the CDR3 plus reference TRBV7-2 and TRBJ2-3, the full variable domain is GAGVSQSPSNKVTEKGKDVELRCDPISGHTALYWYRQSLGQGLEFLIYFQGNSAPDKSGLPSDRFSAERTGGSVSTLTIQRTQQEDSAVYLCASSPVLVAGDTQYFGPGTRLTVL.

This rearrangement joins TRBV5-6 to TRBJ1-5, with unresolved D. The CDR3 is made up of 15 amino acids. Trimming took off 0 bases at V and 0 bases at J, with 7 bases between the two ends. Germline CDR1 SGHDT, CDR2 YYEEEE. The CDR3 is CASSLVRYSNQPQHF. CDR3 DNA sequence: TGTGCCAGCAGCTTGGTGCGATATAGCAATCAGCCCCAGCATTTT.

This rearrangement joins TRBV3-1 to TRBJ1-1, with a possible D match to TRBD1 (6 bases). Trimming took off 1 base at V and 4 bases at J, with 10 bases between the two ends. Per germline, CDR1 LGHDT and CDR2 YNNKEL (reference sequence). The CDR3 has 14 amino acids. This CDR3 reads CASSQVAGATEAFF. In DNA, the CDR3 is TGTGCCAGCAGCCAAGTGGCGGGGGCCACTGAAGCTTTCTTT. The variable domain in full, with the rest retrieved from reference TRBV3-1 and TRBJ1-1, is DTAVSQTPKYLVTQMGNDKSIKCEQNLGHDTMYWYKQDSKKFLKIMFSYNNKELIINETVPNRFSPKSPDKAHLNLHINSLELGDSAVYFCASSQVAGATEAFFGQGTRLTVV.

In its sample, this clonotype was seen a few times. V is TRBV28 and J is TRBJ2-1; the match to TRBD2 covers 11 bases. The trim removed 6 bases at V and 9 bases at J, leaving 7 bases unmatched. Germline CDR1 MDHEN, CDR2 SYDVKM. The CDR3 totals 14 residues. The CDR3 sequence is CASRPSGRPGEQFF. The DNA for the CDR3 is TGTGCCAGCAGACCTAGCGGGAGGCCCGGTGAGCAGTTCTTC.

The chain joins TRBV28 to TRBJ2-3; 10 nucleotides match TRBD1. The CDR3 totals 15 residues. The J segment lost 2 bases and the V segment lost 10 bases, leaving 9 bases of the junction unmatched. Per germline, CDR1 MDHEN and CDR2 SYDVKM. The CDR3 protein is CATRSGQGYTDTQYF. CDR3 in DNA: TGTGCCACCCGGTCGGGACAGGGGTACACAGATACGCAGTATTTT.

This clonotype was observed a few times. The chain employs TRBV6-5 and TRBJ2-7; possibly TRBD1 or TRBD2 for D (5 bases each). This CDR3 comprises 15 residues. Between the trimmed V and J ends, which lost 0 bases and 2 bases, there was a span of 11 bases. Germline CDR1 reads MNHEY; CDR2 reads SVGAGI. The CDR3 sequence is CASSYSVQGAYEQYF. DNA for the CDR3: TGTGCCAGCAGTTACTCGGTTCAGGGAGCCTACGAGCAGTACTTC.

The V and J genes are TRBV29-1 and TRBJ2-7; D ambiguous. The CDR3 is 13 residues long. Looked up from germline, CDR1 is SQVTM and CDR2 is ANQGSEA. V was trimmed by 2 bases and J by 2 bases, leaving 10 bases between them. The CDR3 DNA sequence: TGCAGCGTTGAAACAAAAGGCCCCTACGAGCAGTACTTC. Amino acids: CSVETKGPYEQYF.

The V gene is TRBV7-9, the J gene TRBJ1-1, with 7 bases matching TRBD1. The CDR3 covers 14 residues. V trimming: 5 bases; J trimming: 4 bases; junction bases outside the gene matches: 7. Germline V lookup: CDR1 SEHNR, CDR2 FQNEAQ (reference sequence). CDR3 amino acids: CASSRKAGGTEAFF. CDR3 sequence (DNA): TGTGCCAGCAGCCGCAAGGCAGGGGGCACTGAAGCTTTCTTT. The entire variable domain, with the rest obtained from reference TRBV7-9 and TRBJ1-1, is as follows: DTGVSQNPRHKITKRGQNVTFRCDPISEHNRLYWYRQTLGQGPEFLTYFQNEAQLEKSRLLSDRFSAERPKGSFSTLEIQRTEQGDSAMYLCASSRKAGGTEAFFGQGTRLTVV.

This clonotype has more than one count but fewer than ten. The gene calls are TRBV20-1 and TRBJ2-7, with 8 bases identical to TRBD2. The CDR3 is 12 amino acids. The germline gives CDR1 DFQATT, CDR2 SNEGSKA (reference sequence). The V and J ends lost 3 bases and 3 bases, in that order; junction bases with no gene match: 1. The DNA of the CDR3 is TGCAGTGCTAGCGGGAGGGGCTACGAGCAGTACTTC. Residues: CSASGRGYEQYF.

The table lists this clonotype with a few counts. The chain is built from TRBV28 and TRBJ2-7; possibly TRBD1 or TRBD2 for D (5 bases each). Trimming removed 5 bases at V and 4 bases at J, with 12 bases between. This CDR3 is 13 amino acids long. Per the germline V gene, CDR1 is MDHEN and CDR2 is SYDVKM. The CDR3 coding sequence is TGTGCCAGCAGTGTCGGGGCCCTGTACGAGCAGTACTTC. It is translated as CASSVGALYEQYF.

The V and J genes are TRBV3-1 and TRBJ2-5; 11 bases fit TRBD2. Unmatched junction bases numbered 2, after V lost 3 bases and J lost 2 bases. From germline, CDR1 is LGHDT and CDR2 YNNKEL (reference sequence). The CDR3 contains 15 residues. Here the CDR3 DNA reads TGTGCCAGCAGCCATGTAGCGGGAGGGCAAGAGACCCAGTACTTC. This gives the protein CASSHVAGGQETQYF.

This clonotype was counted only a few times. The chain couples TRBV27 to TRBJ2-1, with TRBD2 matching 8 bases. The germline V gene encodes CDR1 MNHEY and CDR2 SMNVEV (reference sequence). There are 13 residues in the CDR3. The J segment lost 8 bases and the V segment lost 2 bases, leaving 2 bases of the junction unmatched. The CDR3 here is CASSLAGGYEQFF. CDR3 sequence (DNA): TGTGCCAGCAGTTTAGCGGGAGGCTATGAGCAGTTCTTC.

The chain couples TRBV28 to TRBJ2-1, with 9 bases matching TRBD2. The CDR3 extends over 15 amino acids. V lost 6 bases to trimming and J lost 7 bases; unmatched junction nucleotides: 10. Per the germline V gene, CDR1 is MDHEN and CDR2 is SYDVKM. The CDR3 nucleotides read TGTGCCAGCAGCCGCACTAGCGGGCATCTGAATGAGCAGTTCTTC. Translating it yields CASSRTSGHLNEQFF.

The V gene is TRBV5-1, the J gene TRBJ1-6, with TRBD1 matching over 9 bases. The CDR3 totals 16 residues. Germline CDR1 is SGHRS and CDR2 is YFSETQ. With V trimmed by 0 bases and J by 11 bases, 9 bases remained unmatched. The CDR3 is CASSLESGQGFPPLHF. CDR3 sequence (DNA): TGCGCCAGCAGCTTGGAATCGGGACAGGGTTTTCCACCCCTCCACTTT. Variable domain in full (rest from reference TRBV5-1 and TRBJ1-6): KAGVTQTPRYLIKTRGQQVTLSCSPISGHRSVSWYQQTPGQGLQFLFEYFSETQRNKGNFPGRFSGRQFSNSRSEMNVSTLELGDSALYLCASSLESGQGFPPLHFGNGTRLTVT.

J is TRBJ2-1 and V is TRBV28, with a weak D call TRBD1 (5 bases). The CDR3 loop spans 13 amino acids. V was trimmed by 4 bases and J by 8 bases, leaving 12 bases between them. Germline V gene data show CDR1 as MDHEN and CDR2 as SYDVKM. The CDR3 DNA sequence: TGTGCCAGCAGTTCTCCAGGGTTGTATGAGCAGTTCTTC. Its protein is CASSSPGLYEQFF.

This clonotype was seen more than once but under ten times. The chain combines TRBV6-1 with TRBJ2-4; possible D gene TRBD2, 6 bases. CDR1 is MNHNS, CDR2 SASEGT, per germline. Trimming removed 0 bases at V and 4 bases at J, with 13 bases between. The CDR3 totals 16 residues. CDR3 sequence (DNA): TGTGCCAGCAGTGAAGCGCTCGGGGGACGGAAAAACATTCAGTACTTC. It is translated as CASSEALGGRKNIQYF.

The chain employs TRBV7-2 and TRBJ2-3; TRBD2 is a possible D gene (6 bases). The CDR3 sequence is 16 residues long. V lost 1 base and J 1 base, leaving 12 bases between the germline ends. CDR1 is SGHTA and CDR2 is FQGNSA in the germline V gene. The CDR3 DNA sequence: TGTGCCAGCAGCTTAGTCGGAGGGGAGGGCACAGATACGCAGTATTTT. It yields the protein CASSLVGGEGTDTQYF. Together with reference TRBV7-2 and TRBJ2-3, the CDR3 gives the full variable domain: GAGVSQSPSNKVTEKGKDVELRCDPISGHTALYWYRQSLGQGLEFLIYFQGNSAPDKSGLPSDRFSAERTGGSVSTLTIQRTQQEDSAVYLCASSLVGGEGTDTQYFGPGTRLTVL.

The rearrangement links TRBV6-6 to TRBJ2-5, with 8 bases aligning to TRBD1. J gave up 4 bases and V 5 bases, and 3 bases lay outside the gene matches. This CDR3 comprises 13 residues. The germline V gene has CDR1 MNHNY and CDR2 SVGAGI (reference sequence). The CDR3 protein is CASSGDRLETQYF. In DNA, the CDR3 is TGTGCCAGCAGTGGGGACAGGTTAGAGACCCAGTACTTC.